The 2 T cell receptor beta chains in this list originate from one sample, sequenced in a study of CD8 T cells in ankylosing spondylitis. Each CDR3 protein gets one entry after TCRdb re-called the 5' RACE reads with MiXCR. The data show roughly 130,000 distinct CDR3 sequences, roughly an eighth seen once. The specimen sequenced was blood, either unsorted or a sorted T cell fraction (not recorded which). These receptors were taken from a female donor with ankylosing spondylitis or in good health (not recorded which).

This clonotype was detected ten times or more. The chain joins TRBV10-3 to TRBJ2-2; 8 bases match TRBD1. The germline V gene encodes CDR1 ENHRY and CDR2 SYGVKD. CDR3 length equals 15 residues. V shed 6 bases and J 4 bases; nucleotides not matched to a gene: 7. The chain's CDR3 is CAISRGQGGTGELFF. The CDR3 region has the DNA TGTGCCATCAGCCGTGGACAGGGCGGCACCGGGGAGCTGTTTTTT.

A few counts support this clonotype. The CDR3 protein is CASSLGGLAGVGETQYF. CDR3 DNA: TGTGCCAGCAGCTTAGGGGGACTAGCGGGCGTGGGGGAGACCCAGTACTTC. This sequence joins TRBV11-2 and TRBJ2-5, with 12 nucleotides matching TRBD2. J gave up 5 bases and V 1 base, and 8 bases lay outside the gene matches. Germline V gene sequence: CDR1 SGHAT, CDR2 FQNNGV. CDR3 length: 17 residues.